The clone carrying this T cell receptor beta chain was counted a few times. Generated by immunoSEQ multiplex PCR, the TCRdb table keeps only in-frame clones and is missing some. The sample consists of approximately 26,000 clones, approximately 85% of them appearing once. The data are from a study of cytotoxic CD8 clonotypes in ibrutinib-treated CLL. From germline, CDR1 is SEHNR and CDR2 FQNEAQ (reference sequence). The V gene end was trimmed by 7 bases and the J gene end by 0 bases; junction bases not matched to a gene: 12. There are 18 residues in the CDR3. Sequenced here: PBMCs, sampled after 24 months of ibrutinib treatment. The V call is TRBV7-9, the J call TRBJ1-4; 9 bases match TRBD1. This clonotype originated in a human donor with chronic lymphocytic leukemia. CDR3 region: CASNPTTGGDATNEKLFF. The CDR3 DNA reads as TGTGCCAGCAACCCCACGACAGGGGGGGACGCAACTAATGAAAAACTGTTTTTT.